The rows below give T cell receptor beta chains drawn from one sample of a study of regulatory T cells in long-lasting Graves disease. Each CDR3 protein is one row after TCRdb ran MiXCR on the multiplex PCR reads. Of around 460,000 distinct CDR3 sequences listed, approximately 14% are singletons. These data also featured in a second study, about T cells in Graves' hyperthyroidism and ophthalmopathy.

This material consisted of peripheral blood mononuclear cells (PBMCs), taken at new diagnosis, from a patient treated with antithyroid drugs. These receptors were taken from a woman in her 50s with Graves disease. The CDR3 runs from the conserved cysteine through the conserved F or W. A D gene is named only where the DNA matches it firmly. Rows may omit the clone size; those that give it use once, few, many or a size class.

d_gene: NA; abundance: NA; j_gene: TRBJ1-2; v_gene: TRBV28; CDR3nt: TGTGCCAGCAGTCCCGGATCCTTAGCTAACTATGGCTACACCTTC; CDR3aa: CASSPGSLANYGYTF
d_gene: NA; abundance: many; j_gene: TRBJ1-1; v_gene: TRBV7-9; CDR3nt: TGTGCCAGCAGCCCCCCGACGAACACTGAAGCTTTCTTT; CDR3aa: CASSPPTNTEAFF
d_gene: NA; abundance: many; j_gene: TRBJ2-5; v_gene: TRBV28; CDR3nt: TGTGCCAGCACAAGGGGGGGCGGGGGACAAGAGACCCAGTACTTC; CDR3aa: CASTRGGGGQETQYF
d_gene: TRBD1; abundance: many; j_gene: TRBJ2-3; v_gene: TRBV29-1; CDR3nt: TGCAGCGTTATCAGGGGGACCACGGCCACAGATACGCAGTATTTT; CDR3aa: CSVIRGTTATDTQYF
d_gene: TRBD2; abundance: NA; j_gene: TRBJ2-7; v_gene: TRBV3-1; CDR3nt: TGTGCCAGCAGTCTGACGACTAGCGCCTACGAGCAGTACTTC; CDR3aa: CASSLTTSAYEQYF
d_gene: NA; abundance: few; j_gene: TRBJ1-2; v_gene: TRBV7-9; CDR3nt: TGTGCCAGCAGCGTGGCGGGGAAAAGTAGCTATGGCTACACCTTC; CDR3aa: CASSVAGKSSYGYTF
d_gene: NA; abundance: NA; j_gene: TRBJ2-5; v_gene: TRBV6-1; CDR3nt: TGTGCCAGCGCTACGTCCACAGGGAACCAAGAGACCCAGTACTTC; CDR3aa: CASATSTGNQETQYF
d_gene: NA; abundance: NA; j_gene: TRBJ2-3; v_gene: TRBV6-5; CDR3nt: TGTGCCAGCAGTTACTCGAAAGGTCAGGGAGCTGATACGCAGTATTTT; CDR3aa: CASSYSKGQGADTQYF
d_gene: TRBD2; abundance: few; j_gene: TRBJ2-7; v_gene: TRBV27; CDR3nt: TGTGCCAGCAGTCTCACCGGACTAGCGGGGCCACTGGGGCAGTACTTC; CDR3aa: CASSLTGLAGPLGQYF
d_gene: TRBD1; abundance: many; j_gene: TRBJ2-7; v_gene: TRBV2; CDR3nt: TGTGCCAGCACCCGGGACAGATACTACGAGCAGTACTTC; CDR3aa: CASTRDRYYEQYF
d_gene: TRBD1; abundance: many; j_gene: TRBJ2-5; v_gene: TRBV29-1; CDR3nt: TGCAGCGTTTCGACAGGGGAGGAGACCCAGTACTTC; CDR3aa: CSVSTGEETQYF
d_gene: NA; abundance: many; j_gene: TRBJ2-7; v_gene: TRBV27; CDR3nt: TGTGCCAGCAGTAGACCAGGTGGTGAATACGAGCAGTACTTC; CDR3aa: CASSRPGGEYEQYF
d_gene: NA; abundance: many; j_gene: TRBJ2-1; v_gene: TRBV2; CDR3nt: TGTGCCAGCAGTGCCGAAGGCGCGCTGGGCAATGAGCAGTTCTTC; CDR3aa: CASSAEGALGNEQFF
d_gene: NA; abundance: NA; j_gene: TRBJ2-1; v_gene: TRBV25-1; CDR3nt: TGTGCCAGCAGTGGATACCAACCCCCGGAAGGCTCCTACAATGAGCAGTTCTTC; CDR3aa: CASSGYQPPEGSYNEQFF
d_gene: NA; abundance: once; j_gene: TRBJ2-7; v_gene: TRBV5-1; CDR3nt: TGCGCCAGCAGCGCGGGGGCCACCTACGAGCACTACTTC; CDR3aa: CASSAGATYEHYF